This T cell receptor (beta chain) was profiled in a study of blood T cell repertoires in COVID-19. For the study at large: The samples span acute and convalescent COVID-19 from the United States, Italy and Spain. In each case, the material was cDNA or gDNA derived from T cells, B-cell-depleted T cells, or PBMCs.

The CDR3 extends over 16 amino acids. V was clipped by 3 bases and J by 4 bases, with 17 bases between them. Germline V gene sequence: CDR1 SGHDT, CDR2 YYEEEE. Original methodology: Estimated nucleated cell counts came from reference gene primer amplification. Repertoires were generated with immunoSEQ multiplex PCR, while TCRdb's copy carries only in-frame clones and drops some. That table supplies the V and J calls and clone size; D and trimming were determined from the DNA. Among 90,000 or so clones listed, roughly 90% were seen once. This receptor was identified in a man aged 60-69 years with acute or convalescent COVID-19. This chain joins TRBV5-6 and TRBJ1-3, with TRBD1 as a possible D gene (6 bases). Sequenced: peripheral blood. The CDR3 bases are TGTGCCAGCAGCTCAGGATTAGGGGGAACCGGAAACACCATATATTTT. It codes for CASSSGLGGTGNTIYF.